Following are 24 T cell receptor beta chains from one sample sequenced in a study of tumor and adjacent non-tumor tissue in lung cancer. No cell sorting was done before RNA was extracted from the tissue. A modified ARM-PCR protocol with three rounds of nested PCR amplified TCRbeta. MiXCR, applied by TCRdb to the multiplex PCR reads, yields one record per CDR3 protein. The table includes tens of thousands of distinct CDR3 sequences, approximately 72% detected once. Sequenced input: lung tumor tissue. These receptors were taken from a woman aged 40 to 50 with non-small cell lung cancer.

For this clonotype: The CDR3 carries no conserved terminal phenylalanine or tryptophan, so it likely arises from a read error. The V and J genes are TRBV29-1 and TRBJ2-1; 7 bases fit TRBD1. The CDR3 is 16 amino acids. Germline assignment: CDR1 SQVTM and CDR2 ANQGSEA. Here the CDR3 reads CSVQRQGLVLYDEQFL. CDR3 bases: TGCAGCGTTCAAAGACAGGGATTAGTCCTCTACGATGAGCAGTTCCTC.

This clonotype was found once. A clone one base away is much larger, so this may be a read error. This chain connects TRBV20-1 to TRBJ2-1, with D perhaps TRBD1 or TRBD2 (5 bases each). The CDR3 runs 14 residues. V gave up 0 bases and J gave up 6 bases, with 12 bases separating them. Germline V gives CDR1 DFQATT, CDR2 SNEGSKA (reference sequence). In nucleotides, the CDR3 is TGCAGTGCTAGAGATTATCGGGGCCTCAATGAGCAGTTCTTC. Translating gives CSARDYRGLNEQFF.

This clonotype has a single count. Here the CDR3 omits its conserved ending phenylalanine or tryptophan, so a read error is the likely source. V and J are TRBV5-5 and TRBJ2-3; perhaps TRBD2 as D (5 bases). V lost 5 bases to trimming and J lost 4 bases, with 23 bases between them. From germline, CDR1 is SGHKS and CDR2 YYEKEE (reference sequence). CDR3 length equals 17 residues. CDR3 in amino acids: CASSLAARVSGSDTQYL. In DNA form, the CDR3 reads TGTGCCAGCAGTCTGGCCGCGAGGGTTTCGGGATCAGATACGCAGTATTTG.

Worth noting for this clonotype: The junction differs from germline at one of its ends, possibly a read error. This chain uses TRBV11-2 with TRBJ2-7; D is ambiguous. CDR3 length equals 14 residues. Germline loops: CDR1 SGHAT, CDR2 FQNNGV. CDR3 nucleotides: TGTGCCAGCAGCTTAGTCTTAAACTCCAACGAGCAGCACTTC. The encoded protein is CASSLVLNSNEQHF.

The chain carries TRBV6-5 and TRBJ1-3; D is uncertain. CDR3 length: 14 residues. The V gene's germline CDR1 is MNHEY and CDR2 SVGAGI. The CDR3 DNA follows: TGTGCTAGTCGTGGCAGACAAGCTGGAAACACCATATATTTT. Translation gives CASRGRQAGNTIYF.

The chain recombines TRBV6-5 with TRBJ1-5; possibly TRBD1 for D (6 bases). V lost 5 bases to trimming and J lost 4 bases, with 12 bases between them. CDR1 and CDR2 from the germline V gene are MNHEY and SVGAGI. This CDR3 has 14 residues. The CDR3 loop is CASSRTQGNQPQHF. As DNA, the CDR3 is TGTGCCAGCAGTCGTACACAGGGAAATCAGCCCCAGCATTTT.

About this clonotype: This could be a read error, since a much larger clone is one nucleotide away. The CDR3 is CASSLKSGGTQETQYF. In DNA, the CDR3 is TGTGCCAGCAGCTTGAAGTCAGGGGGCACCCAAGAGACCCAGTACTTC. The J gene is TRBJ2-5, the V gene TRBV5-4, with 8 bases aligning to TRBD1. Trimming cost V 1 base and J 1 base; bases outside gene matches: 6. CDR1 is SGHNT and CDR2 is YYREEE in the germline V gene (reference sequence). CDR3 size: 16 residues.

In its sample, this clonotype was seen once. A read error may produce the germline difference seen at one junction end. J is TRBJ2-7 and V is TRBV29-1, with TRBD2 as a possible D gene (5 bases). CDR3 length: 12 residues. Germline-derived CDR1 and CDR2 are SQVTM and ANQGSEA. CDR3 in amino acids: CSVGSCNHKQYF. In DNA form, the CDR3 reads TGTAGCGTTGGAAGTTGCAACCACAAGCAGTACTTC.

This clonotype was found once. The genes are TRBV11-2 and TRBJ2-1, with 7 bases identical to TRBD2. CDR3 length: 15 amino acids. CDR1 and CDR2 from the germline V gene are SGHAT and FQNNGV. With V trimmed by 5 bases and J by 9 bases, 13 bases remained unmatched. In DNA form, the CDR3 reads TGTGCCAGCAGCCTAAATCCCAGCGGGGTGATTGAGCAGTTCTTC. Protein product: CASSLNPSGVIEQFF.

A word on this clonotype: The conserved phenylalanine or tryptophan is not found at the CDR3 terminus, so this likely reflects a read error. V is TRBV11-2 and J is TRBJ1-2; 8 bases are a match to TRBD1. The CDR3 consists of 14 residues. Germline CDR1 reads SGHAT; CDR2 reads FQNNGV. This CDR3 is CASSLGTGNYDYTI. The CDR3 region has the DNA TGTGCCAGTAGCTTGGGGACAGGAAACTATGACTACACCATC.

Note on this clonotype: At one end the junction does not follow the germline gene, possibly because of a read error. The V and J genes are TRBV29-1 and TRBJ2-7; 8 bases are a match to TRBD1. The CDR3 runs to 12 residues. CDR1 is SQVTM and CDR2 is ANQGSEA in the germline V gene. CDR3 DNA sequence: TGCGGCGTAGGTGGCAGGGGGCGAGAGCAATACTTC. It translates to CGVGGRGREQYF.

This clonotype appeared a single time. A much larger clone differs by one base, so this may be a read error. The rearrangement joins TRBV20-1 to TRBJ1-2, with TRBD1 identical over 7 bases. The junction had 5 bases not matched to a gene; V was cut back by 3 bases and J by 4 bases. CDR3 length: 13 amino acids. Germline assignment: CDR1 DFQATT and CDR2 SNEGSKA (reference sequence). The CDR3 region has the DNA TGCAGTGCTAGGGAGGACAGGATCTATGGCTACACCTTC. It is translated as CSAREDRIYGYTF.

Concerning this clonotype: An end of the junction does not agree with germline; a read error may underlie this. The chain has TRBV11-2 and TRBJ2-1; perhaps TRBD2 as D (6 bases). Germline values: CDR1 SGHAT, CDR2 FQNNGV. CDR3 size: 16 residues. DNA for the CDR3: TGTGCCAACAGCAAGACACTAGCTGCGCCGTACAATGAGCAGTTCTTC. It is translated as CANSKTLAAPYNEQFF.

Notes on this clonotype: One junction end disagrees with the germline gene, perhaps due to a read error. The chain combines TRBV15 with TRBJ1-1; D is unclear. From germline, CDR1 is LNHNV and CDR2 YYDKDF (reference sequence). The CDR3 runs 15 residues. The CDR3 sequence is CTTSRDGNLRAEAFF. CDR3 nucleotide sequence: TGTACCACCAGCAGAGATGGAAACTTGAGGGCTGAAGCTTTCTTT.

As for this clonotype: One end of the junction does not line up with germline, which may come from a read error. V gene TRBV12-3 or TRBV12-4 combines with J gene TRBJ2-6, with a possible D match to TRBD1 (6 bases). This CDR3 is built from 18 residues. The CDR3 loop reads CVSSLVGAADAGANVLTF. DNA for the CDR3: TGTGTCAGCAGTTTAGTGGGGGCCGCAGACGCTGGGGCCAACGTCCTGACATTC.

In regard to this clonotype: Possible read error: a much larger clone is one base away. The chain links TRBV6-1 to TRBJ2-1; D is unclear. CDR1 is MNHNS, CDR2 SASEGT, per germline. This CDR3 has 19 residues. The CDR3 sequence is CVSSEDLGWSRSSYNEQFF. The CDR3 nucleotides are TGTGTCAGCAGTGAAGATTTGGGATGGTCACGCAGCTCCTACAATGAGCAGTTCTTC.

This clonotype has a count of ten or more. The V call is TRBV29-1, the J call TRBJ2-4; no firm D call. The germline CDR1 and CDR2 sequences are SQVTM and ANQGSEA. The V end was cut by 4 bases, the J end by 6 bases, with 7 bases between. The CDR3 runs to 11 residues. The chain's CDR3 is CSVGRINIQYF. As DNA, the CDR3 is TGCAGCGTTGGGAGAATAAACATTCAGTACTTC.

Remarks on this clonotype: A clone one base away is much larger, so this may be a read error. The V and J genes are TRBV28 and TRBJ2-7, with TRBD1 as a possible D gene (5 bases). The CDR3 has 13 amino acids. Germline V gives CDR1 MDHEN, CDR2 SYDVKM. CDR3 in amino acids: CASRVQGSYERYF. The CDR3 nucleotides read TGTGCCAGCCGCGTCCAGGGTTCCTACGAGCGGTACTTC.

About this clonotype: This may come from a read error, since a much larger clone is one base off. The genes are TRBV7-9 and TRBJ2-7, with D possibly TRBD1 on 6 matching bases. The CDR3 has 14 residues. The germline V and J ends were trimmed by 5 bases and 6 bases, with 17 bases remaining between them. In germline, CDR1 is SEHNR, CDR2 FQNEAQ (reference sequence). This chain's CDR3 is CASSLTAGVSEQYF. The CDR3 bases are TGTGCCAGCAGCCTCACGGCAGGGGTAAGCGAGCAGTACTTC.

In regard to this clonotype: Germline and junction disagree at one end, which may indicate a read error. This chain joins TRBV13 and TRBJ1-2, with TRBD1 matching 7 bases. This CDR3 spans 14 amino acids. The germline V gene encodes CDR1 PRHDT and CDR2 FYEKMQ (reference sequence). This CDR3 is CASCFGQDNCGYTF. The CDR3 DNA reads TGTGCCAGCTGCTTTGGACAGGACAACTGTGGCTACACCTTC.

With respect to this clonotype: Germline and junction disagree at one end, which may indicate a read error. The chain links TRBV5-8 to TRBJ1-5; D remains ambiguous. Germline loops: CDR1 SGHTS, CDR2 YDEGEE. This CDR3 is 15 amino acids long. The CDR3 loop is CVSSLARYSNQPQHF. The DNA for the CDR3 is TGTGTCAGCAGCTTGGCCAGATATAGCAATCAGCCCCAGCATTTT.

Remarks on this clonotype: Sequence at one end of the junction differs from germline and may be a read error. Written as DNA, the CDR3 is TGTGCCCGGAGTGTAGGTGCGTTCTACAATGAGCAGTTCTTC. Its protein product is CARSVGAFYNEQFF. The chain joins TRBV30 to TRBJ2-1; no clear D. Germline V CDR1 and CDR2: GTSNPN, SVGIG (reference sequence). CDR3 length: 14 amino acids.

For this clonotype: One end of the junction varies from germline; a read error may be responsible. J is TRBJ2-3 and V is TRBV28, with 16 bases identical to TRBD2. Germline CDR1 is MDHEN and CDR2 is SYDVKM. CDR3 length: 23 residues. The CDR3 protein is CASSLAPGLAGGTYTLNTNTQYF. As DNA, the CDR3 is TGTGCCAGCAGTTTGGCTCCGGGACTAGCGGGAGGGACTTATACCCTTAACACAAATACGCAGTATTTT.

With respect to this clonotype: The junction does not match germline at one end; this may be a read error. The genes are TRBV12-3 or TRBV12-4 and TRBJ1-6; tentatively, D is TRBD1 (5 bases). CDR3 size: 14 residues. The CDR3 coding sequence is TGTGCCAGCAGCTCGGGGGGGACGAATTCACTCCTCCACTTT. Translation gives CASSSGGTNSLLHF.